Presented here are 24 T cell receptor beta chains from one specimen sequenced in a study of immune evolution from preneoplasia to lung adenocarcinoma. Assay: immunoSEQ multiplex PCR; the TCRdb copy retains only in-frame clones and omits some. The repertoire holds about 2,700 clones, with over 75% as singletons. Sequencing was done on a sample of FFPE invasive lung adenocarcinoma tissue. These receptors all stem from a person aged 55-80 years with invasive lung adenocarcinoma.

Concerning this clone itself: One junction end does not reproduce the germline sequence, and a read error may be involved. CDR3 in DNA: TGTGCCAGCAGTGCCCAACCGGGACAGGGTAATTCACCCCTTCACTTT. It translates to CASSAQPGQGNSPLHF. The rearrangement uses TRBV6-6 and TRBJ1-6; 9 positions agree with TRBD1. This CDR3 is 16 amino acids long. Germline V gene sequence: CDR1 MNHNY, CDR2 SVGAGI (reference sequence).

The chain couples TRBV15 to TRBJ1-2, with TRBD1 matching over 11 bases. Germline V gene data show CDR1 as LNHNV and CDR2 as YYDKDF (reference sequence). V lost 3 bases and J lost 4; bases outside the gene matches: 10. This CDR3 has 17 amino acids. The CDR3 loop reads CATSSLGTGGSFYGYTF. Written as DNA, the CDR3 is TGTGCCACCAGCAGTTTGGGGACAGGGGGAAGTTTCTATGGCTACACCTTC.

This sequence joins TRBV7-2 and TRBJ2-5; possibly TRBD2 for D (7 bases). In germline, CDR1 is SGHTA, CDR2 FQGNSA. This CDR3 contains 14 residues. V gave up 3 bases and J gave up 2 bases, with 10 bases separating them. This CDR3 reads CASSLGGAQETQYF. CDR3 nucleotides: TGTGCCAGCAGCTTGGGGGGGGCACAAGAGACCCAGTACTTC.

This clone was observed a single time. CDR3 sequence: CASSTRTGSSYEQYF. For the CDR3, the DNA is TGTGCCAGCAGCACCCGGACAGGGAGCTCCTACGAGCAGTACTTC. The chain uses TRBV5-6 and TRBJ2-7; 8 nucleotides line up with TRBD1. J was trimmed by 0 bases and V by 4 bases; bases with no gene match: 6. Germline V gene sequence: CDR1 SGHDT, CDR2 YYEEEE. The length of the CDR3 is 15 residues.

This chain links TRBV18 with TRBJ2-5, with D perhaps TRBD1 (6 bases). The germline V and J ends were trimmed by 0 bases and 2 bases, with 7 bases remaining between them. Germline-derived CDR1 and CDR2 are KGHSH and LQKENI. CDR3 size: 14 residues. In nucleotides, the CDR3 is TGTGCCAGCTCACCACCGGGGGCGCAAGAGACCCAGTACTTC. As protein: CASSPPGAQETQYF.

This chain uses TRBV7-3 with TRBJ2-5; possible D gene TRBD2, 5 bases. Germline-derived CDR1 and CDR2 are SGHTA and FQGTGA. Between the trimmed V and J ends, which lost 4 bases and 4 bases, there was a span of 10 bases. This CDR3 region has 13 residues. In nucleotides, the CDR3 is TGTGCCAGCAGCTCGGGATCTCTAGAGACCCAGTACTTC. Encoded protein: CASSSGSLETQYF.

This chain connects TRBV5-5 to TRBJ2-5; D is unclear. In germline, CDR1 is SGHKS, CDR2 YYEKEE (reference sequence). This CDR3 region has 14 residues. With 2 bases removed from V and 2 bases from J, the gap between germline ends came to 10 bases. In nucleotides, the CDR3 is TGTGCCAGCAGCTTTGGTCAGTTACAAGAGACCCAGTACTTC. It translates to CASSFGQLQETQYF.

V and J are TRBV29-1 and TRBJ2-7; 8 bases fit TRBD1. The trim removed 7 bases at V and 3 bases at J, leaving 5 bases unmatched. The CDR3 sequence is 12 residues long. CDR1 is SQVTM and CDR2 is ANQGSEA in the germline V gene. The CDR3 sequence is CSATGGVYEQYF. The CDR3 bases are TGCAGCGCTACAGGGGGAGTCTACGAGCAGTACTTC.

The chain carries TRBV27 and TRBJ2-2, with no clear D. The germline CDR1 and CDR2 sequences are MNHEY and SMNVEV (reference sequence). The CDR3 is made up of 13 amino acids. Trimming cost V 2 bases and J 2 bases, with 3 bases left between them. This CDR3 reads CASSLLNTGELFF. In DNA, the CDR3 is TGTGCCAGCAGTTTACTTAACACCGGGGAGCTGTTTTTT.

The gene calls are TRBV5-4 and TRBJ2-2; D gene uncertain. Trimming cost V 0 bases and J 0 bases, with 9 bases left between them. Germline V gene sequence: CDR1 SGHNT, CDR2 YYREEE (reference sequence). The CDR3 runs 16 residues. The CDR3 reads CASSLVGRTNTGELFF. CDR3 nucleotides: TGTGCCAGCAGCTTGGTCGGCAGAACGAACACCGGGGAGCTGTTTTTT. The variable domain in full, completed from reference TRBV5-4 and TRBJ2-2, reads ETGVTQSPTHLIKTRGQQVTLRCSSQSGHNTVSWYQQALGQGPQFIFQYYREEENGRGNFPPRFSGLQFPNYSSELNVNALELDDSALYLCASSLVGRTNTGELFFGEGSRLTVL.

This rearrangement joins TRBV7-9 to TRBJ1-5, with D unclear. The CDR3 runs 15 residues. The germline CDR1 and CDR2 sequences are SEHNR and FQNEAQ (reference sequence). Trimming took off 5 bases at V and 5 bases at J, with 16 bases between the two ends. The CDR3 here is CASSTDGPRDQPQHF. Written as DNA, the CDR3 is TGTGCCAGCAGCACAGACGGACCCCGGGATCAGCCCCAGCATTTT.

This clone showed up just a few times. This chain links TRBV11-2 with TRBJ2-3; 9 bases are shared with TRBD1. With 7 bases clipped from V and 4 bases from J, the junction kept 9 bases outside the gene matches. The CDR3 sequence is 15 residues long. Germline V lookup: CDR1 SGHAT, CDR2 FQNNGV. CDR3 bases: TGTGCCAGCACCTCCGGGACAGGGAACGCAGATACGCAGTATTTT. This codes for CASTSGTGNADTQYF. The full variable domain, rest sourced from reference TRBV11-2 and TRBJ2-3, is EAGVAQSPRYKIIEKRQSVAFWCNPISGHATLYWYQQILGQGPKLLIQFQNNGVVDDSQLPKDRFSAERLKGVDSTLKIQPAKLEDSAVYLCASTSGTGNADTQYFGPGTRLTVL.

Turning to this clone: One end of the junction varies from germline; a read error may be responsible. The genes are TRBV5-1 and TRBJ2-1, with TRBD1 identical over 7 bases. The CDR3 has 14 amino acids. The germline gives CDR1 SGHRS, CDR2 YFSETQ. CDR3 protein: CSSSSDMTGIEQFF. As DNA, the CDR3 is TGCTCCAGCAGCTCGGATATGACAGGGATTGAGCAGTTCTTC.

Written as DNA, the CDR3 is TGCGCCAGCAGTTTTCGGGGGCGGGGGGCCCTCGAGCAGTACTTC. This encodes CASSFRGRGALEQYF. The genes are TRBV10-2 and TRBJ2-7, with 8 bases that match TRBD2. Looked up from germline, CDR1 is WSHSY and CDR2 is SAAADI. The CDR3 extends over 15 amino acids. The ends lost 5 bases at V and 6 bases at J; junction bases unmatched: 12.

Comment on this clone: Relative to the germline gene, one junction end is altered; a read error may explain this. This sample also contains other DNA sequences that code for the same CDR3. This chain connects TRBV5-4 to TRBJ1-2; D is perhaps TRBD1 (6 bases). Germline CDR1 SGHNT, CDR2 YYREEE (reference sequence). This CDR3 has 14 residues. CDR3 loop: CASSLAGTSRGYTF. The CDR3 DNA reads TGTGCCAGCAGCTTGGCCGGGACATCTCGTGGCTACACCTTT. Variable domain in full (rest from reference TRBV5-4 and TRBJ1-2): ETGVTQSPTHLIKTRGQQVTLRCSSQSGHNTVSWYQQALGQGPQFIFQYYREEENGRGNFPPRFSGLQFPNYSSELNVNALELDDSALYLCASSLAGTSRGYTFGSGTRLTVV.

V is TRBV11-3 and J is TRBJ2-5, with 8 bases matching TRBD2. CDR1 is SGHNT and CDR2 is YENEEA in the germline V gene. This CDR3 has 14 amino acids. V lost 1 base, J lost 2 bases, and 0 bases stayed unmatched. The CDR3 DNA reads TGTGCCAGCAGCTTAGCGGGAGGGCAAGAGACCCAGTACTTC. This translates into CASSLAGGQETQYF.

This clone was seen a handful of times. The chain combines TRBV6-5 with TRBJ2-7, with D tentatively TRBD2 (5 bases). V was pared by 8 bases and J by 1 base, with 15 bases between. Germline CDR1 is MNHEY and CDR2 is SVGAGI. The CDR3 is 14 amino acids. This chain's CDR3 is CASSREWTSYEQYF. CDR3 nucleotides: TGTGCCAGCTCCCGGGAATGGACTTCCTACGAGCAGTACTTC.

V and J are TRBV7-6 and TRBJ2-2; D not resolved. The CDR3 length is 14 residues. V lost 5 bases and J 3 bases, leaving 10 bases between the germline ends. Germline loops: CDR1 SGHVS, CDR2 FNYEAQ. CDR3 amino acids: CASSEEGYTGELFF. The CDR3 DNA is TGTGCCAGCAGCGAAGAAGGGTACACCGGGGAGCTGTTTTTT.

The chain has TRBV4-2 and TRBJ2-1; 9 bases are shared with TRBD2. Per the germline V gene, CDR1 is LGHNA and CDR2 is YNFKEQ. The CDR3 sequence is 15 residues long. The ends lost 1 base at V and 3 bases at J; junction bases unmatched: 1. As DNA, the CDR3 is TGTGCCAGCAGCCAAGGACTAGCGGACTACAATGAGCAGTTCTTC. Translated, it gives CASSQGLADYNEQFF.

V and J are TRBV7-9 and TRBJ2-7; D perhaps matches TRBD1 (5 bases). Germline CDR1 SEHNR, CDR2 FQNEAQ (reference sequence). Between the trimmed V and J ends, which lost 6 bases and 3 bases, there was a span of 12 bases. The CDR3 runs to 13 residues. DNA for the CDR3: TGTGCCAGCAGGTCCGACAGAAGCTACGAGCAGTACTTC. Translation: CASRSDRSYEQYF.

The chain's CDR3 is CARGTVNSPLHF. Here the CDR3 DNA reads TGTGCCAGAGGGACAGTTAATTCACCCCTCCACTTT. This chain links TRBV9 with TRBJ1-6; 7 positions match TRBD1. CDR1 and CDR2 (germline): SGDLS, YYNGEE. V trimming: 8 bases; J trimming: 6 bases; junction bases outside the gene matches: 2. This CDR3 spans 12 amino acids.

V usage is TRBV28 and J usage is TRBJ2-3; perhaps TRBD1 as D (5 bases). The ends were cut back, 1 base at V and 0 bases at J, with 8 bases in the middle. Germline loops: CDR1 MDHEN, CDR2 SYDVKM. The CDR3 loop spans 15 amino acids. The CDR3 DNA reads as TGTGCCAGCAGTTTATCCCAGGGAAGCACAGATACGCAGTATTTT. Its translation: CASSLSQGSTDTQYF.

In its sample, this clone was seen once. This chain connects TRBV5-1 to TRBJ1-2; D unclear. V lost 0 bases to trimming and J lost 3 bases, with 6 bases between them. The germline CDR1 and CDR2 sequences are SGHRS and YFSETQ. The CDR3 consists of 13 residues. The CDR3 here is CASSLAEDYGYTF. In DNA form, the CDR3 reads TGCGCCAGCAGCTTGGCAGAAGACTATGGCTACACCTTC.

The chain carries TRBV10-2 and TRBJ2-3; D gene unclear. The CDR3 length is 13 residues. Trimming pared 5 bases from V and 4 bases from J, leaving 10 bases between. Germline loops: CDR1 WSHSY, CDR2 SAAADI. DNA of the CDR3: TGCGCCAGCAGTCAACAGATCCCAGATACGCAGTATTTT. Its protein is CASSQQIPDTQYF.